This paragraph reports one T cell receptor beta chain. These data come from a study of blood T cell repertoires in COVID-19. Overall study context: T cells, B-cell-depleted T cells, or PBMCs provided the cDNA or gDNA that served as material.

The germline V gene encodes CDR1 SGHKS and CDR2 YYEKEE (reference sequence). V lost 3 bases, J lost 1 base, and 11 bases lay in between. There are 15 residues in the CDR3. Measured with immunoSEQ multiplex PCR; TCRdb has only the in-frame clones, and not every one. The sample consists of almost 400,000 clones, 85% to 90% of them appearing once. Participant age was about 18 to 89 years, and participants resided in about 25 US areas. This chain uses TRBV5-5 with TRBJ1-5; tentatively, D is TRBD1 (5 bases). Input material: PBMCs or T cells enriched from blood (not recorded which). This receptor was taken from a woman younger than 45 with acute COVID-19. The DNA for the CDR3 is TGTGCCAGCAGCTCCGGTGGGGGGAGCAATCAGCCCCAGCATTTT. Amino acids: CASSSGGGSNQPQHF.